The sequence of this T cell receptor beta chain was determined in a study of early T cells in non-severe SARS-CoV-2 infection. Overall study: Sequenced bulk RNA came from whole blood that was unsorted, and chains were unpaired. Findings and limits, study-wide: Clonotype matching in VDJdb favored anti-spike CD8 responses and did not capture private and CD4 specificities.

Individually, cDNA molecules had unique molecular identifiers attached to them. TCRdb reprocessed the 5' RACE reads via MiXCR and lists one record per CDR3 protein. The sample consists of 55,000 to 75,000 distinct CDR3 sequences, roughly a tenth of them appearing once. The CDR3 consists of 11 residues. The germline V and J ends were trimmed by 4 bases and 8 bases, with 7 bases remaining between them. This clonotype was seen many times. Its matching antigen is unknown. The clonotype originates from an adult who was a healthcare worker with PCR-confirmed SARS-CoV-2 infection or an uninfected control (not recorded which). The sequencing input was whole blood. The V gene is TRBV12-3 or TRBV12-4, the J gene TRBJ2-3; D gene ambiguous. The CDR3 bases are TGTGCCAGCAGTTCTCCCGGTACGCAGTATTTT. The encoded protein is CASSSPGTQYF.